The present entry profiles one TCR beta chain with its context. Its antigen is as yet unknown. This sample is part of a study of CXCR3-negative and CXCR3-positive naive CD8 T cells. Study-level information: Sequencing gave roughly 130 million TRB reads overall, about 1.5 +/- 0.3 million per library.

The TRB libraries of cDNA were built by UMI-labeled 5' RACE. TCRdb reanalyzed the 5' RACE reads, giving one entry per CDR3 protein sequence and no DNA. The repertoire shows fewer than 80,000 distinct CDR3 sequences; the top ten hold over 1.3%. Naive CD8+ T lymphocytes were specified as CD45RO-CCR7+CD27+CD95-. Study-level findings and limits: Similarly elevated diversity marked both naive subsets, with memory CD8+ cells showing far lower diversity. Naive CXCR3-negative cells resembled naive CXCR3-positive cells in TRBV-TRBJ usage; memory cells differed.

The CDR3 consists of 13 residues. Germline lookup yields CDR1 SQVTM and CDR2 ANQGSEA. The chain employs TRBV29-1 and TRBJ2-7; TCRdb's D gene call, TRBD2, goes unchecked for lack of DNA. The TCR comes from a human donor in good health. Some clones in this sample may be carry-over from other donors' samples. The material sequenced was naive CXCR3- CD8+ T cells from blood. Subset in this sample: CD45RO-CCR7+CD27+CD95- naive CD8+ T cells lacking CXCR3 (TNR3-). CDR3 region: CSVEDLGDYEQYF.